This passage covers 13 T cell receptor beta chains from one sample sequenced in a study of blood T cells in healthy people across ages. Then a second PCR, running roughly 7 to 11 cycles, was carried out with a sample-barcoded 5' primer and a J-beta primer mix. TCRdb itself ran the 5' RACE reads through MiXCR, one entry per CDR3 protein. The sample lists about 1.5 million distinct CDR3 sequences, approximately 42% seen once, with about 4% in the top ten. Input material: blood. The receptors here all came from a woman between 18 and 30 years old in good health.

The V gene is TRBV2, the J gene TRBJ2-7, with 10 bases lining up with TRBD1. From germline, CDR1 is SNHLY and CDR2 FYNNEI. Trimming at V came to 4 bases and at J to 4 bases, leaving 7 bases not matched to a gene. This CDR3 has 15 amino acids. CDR3 residues: CASSVVTGGRYEQYF. The CDR3 DNA follows: TGTGCCAGCAGTGTGGTGACAGGGGGCCGGTACGAGCAGTACTTC.

The V and J genes are TRBV2 and TRBJ2-7, with D unclear. The CDR3 sequence is 13 residues long. V lost 4 bases and J lost 1, with 8 bases in between. The germline gives CDR1 SNHLY, CDR2 FYNNEI. This CDR3 reads CASSGSPSYEQYF. The CDR3 nucleotides read TGTGCCAGCAGTGGTTCCCCATCCTACGAGCAGTACTTC. Variable domain in full (rest from reference TRBV2 and TRBJ2-7): EPEVTQTPSHQVTQMGQEVILRCVPISNHLYFYWYRQILGQKVEFLVSFYNNEISEKSEIFDDQFSVERPDGSNFTLKIRSTKLEDSAMYFCASSGSPSYEQYFGPGTRLTVT.

CDR3 coding DNA: TGTGCCAGCAGCCCCACCCAATTTTCCGATCAGCCCCAGCATTTT. This codes for CASSPTQFSDQPQHF. This chain links TRBV7-9 with TRBJ1-5; D is unclear. The CDR3 covers 15 residues. CDR1 is SEHNR, CDR2 FQNEAQ, per germline (reference sequence). With 5 bases removed from V and 5 bases from J, the gap between germline ends came to 16 bases. Supplemented by reference TRBV7-9 and TRBJ1-5, the full variable domain reads DTGVSQNPRHKITKRGQNVTFRCDPISEHNRLYWYRQTLGQGPEFLTYFQNEAQLEKSRLLSDRFSAERPKGSFSTLEIQRTEQGDSAMYLCASSPTQFSDQPQHFGDGTRLSIL.

This chain uses TRBV10-3 with TRBJ1-4; D may be TRBD1 (5 bases). The CDR3 contains 18 residues. Per the germline V gene, CDR1 is ENHRY and CDR2 is SYGVKD. Trimming cost V 4 bases and J 2 bases, with 20 bases left between them. This CDR3 reads CAISAAGPDLLTNEKLFF. Written as DNA, the CDR3 is TGTGCCATCAGTGCGGCAGGGCCCGACCTTCTCACTAATGAAAAACTGTTTTTT.

The V and J genes are TRBV10-3 and TRBJ2-2, with 7 bases matching TRBD1. Looked up from germline, CDR1 is ENHRY and CDR2 is SYGVKD. The V gene end was trimmed by 7 bases and the J gene end by 5 bases; junction bases not matched to a gene: 4. There are 13 residues in the CDR3. CDR3 in amino acids: CAIKGADTGELFF. The CDR3 bases are TGTGCCATCAAGGGGGCGGATACCGGGGAGCTGTTTTTT.

This clonotype occurred a few times. This chain joins TRBV27 and TRBJ2-7, with D perhaps given as TRBD1 or TRBD2 (5 bases each). CDR3 size: 14 residues. Germline-derived CDR1 and CDR2 are MNHEY and SMNVEV (reference sequence). V lost 4 bases, J lost 0 bases, and 10 bases lay in between. The CDR3 is CASSSGASSYEQYF. CDR3 DNA: TGTGCCAGCAGTTCCGGGGCGAGCTCCTACGAGCAGTACTTC.

This clonotype was seen more than once but under ten times. This chain links TRBV7-2 with TRBJ1-5; D is unresolved. The V end lost 5 bases, the J end lost 0 bases, and 11 bases lay between the germline ends. Germline CDR1 and CDR2: SGHTA and FQGNSA. CDR3 length: 15 amino acids. DNA for the CDR3: TGTGCCAGCAGCACCAAGAGTAATAGCAATCAGCCCCAGCATTTT. Its translation is CASSTKSNSNQPQHF. Using reference TRBV7-2 and TRBJ1-5 for the parts outside the CDR3, the full variable domain is GAGVSQSPSNKVTEKGKDVELRCDPISGHTALYWYRQSLGQGLEFLIYFQGNSAPDKSGLPSDRFSAERTGGSVSTLTIQRTQQEDSAVYLCASSTKSNSNQPQHFGDGTRLSIL.

The genes are TRBV28 and TRBJ1-5; a weak D match, TRBD1 (6 bases). The CDR3 extends over 14 amino acids. Trimming pared 2 bases from V and 9 bases from J, leaving 14 bases between. Germline V CDR1 and CDR2: MDHEN, SYDVKM. The CDR3 region has the DNA TGTGCCAGCAGTTTAGGGGACATTGTCGTGCCCCAGCATTTT. Translated, it gives CASSLGDIVVPQHF.

This clonotype occurred a few times. J is TRBJ2-5 and V is TRBV12-3 or TRBV12-4, with 7 bases lining up with TRBD1. The CDR3 is made up of 15 amino acids. The V segment lost 1 base and the J segment 2 bases; nucleotides outside the gene matches: 4. CDR3 residues: CASSLDRQGQETQYF. The CDR3 DNA reads TGTGCCAGCAGTTTAGACAGACAGGGACAAGAGACCCAGTACTTC.

The count of this clonotype is one. J is TRBJ2-1 and V is TRBV19, with 7 bases fitting TRBD2. The tail of the sequence fits TRBJ2-7 better, so the J call may be wrong. From germline, CDR1 is LNHDA and CDR2 SQIVND (reference sequence). The CDR3 is made up of 16 amino acids. CDR3 in DNA: TGTGCCAGTAGTATGGAAGCGGGAATCTCCTACAATGAGCAGTACTTC. Encoded protein: CASSMEAGISYNEQYF.

The chain has TRBV6-1 and TRBJ2-2; D perhaps matches TRBD2 (6 bases). Germline V gene data show CDR1 as MNHNS and CDR2 as SASEGT. V lost 7 bases, J lost 2 bases, and 14 bases lay in between. This CDR3 spans 15 amino acids. The CDR3 spells CASIHYGRNTGELFF. The CDR3 DNA follows: TGTGCCAGCATCCACTACGGGAGAAACACCGGGGAGCTGTTTTTT.

The gene calls are TRBV11-1 and TRBJ2-5; perhaps TRBD1 as D (6 bases). Germline CDR1 reads SGHAT; CDR2 reads FQDESV (reference sequence). Trimming removed 1 base from V and 2 bases from J, with 29 bases in between. The CDR3 sequence is 21 residues long. Written as DNA, the CDR3 is TGTGCCAGCAGCTTAGTATCGGTGAGAAAGGGGGACAACTGGCTACAAGAGACCCAGTACTTC. Translation gives CASSLVSVRKGDNWLQETQYF.

The rearrangement uses TRBV4-2 and TRBJ2-3; D is ambiguous. Germline assignment: CDR1 LGHNA and CDR2 YNFKEQ. This CDR3 region has 12 residues. V dropped 2 bases and J dropped 7 bases, with 7 bases sitting between them. The CDR3 coding sequence is TGTGCCAGCAGCCAACCCCCCCATACGCAGTATTTT. It translates to CASSQPPHTQYF.